This TCR beta chain is drawn from a study of shared clonotypes between healthy human individuals. This CDR3 contains 16 residues. V lost 5 bases, J lost 7 bases, and 21 bases lay in between. The germline CDR1 and CDR2 sequences are MDHEN and SYDVKM. The healthy adult donors were HIV-negative and reported no recent acute infections or vaccinations. Overall study findings and caveats: Apart from blood, nothing was sampled; tissue repertoires likely differ.

As regards this clone: Its specificity is unknown.

Unsorted PBMC DNA sequencing spanned ten immunoSEQ deep assay plates. The protocol was immunoSEQ multiplex PCR, while the TCRdb copy is restricted to in-frame clones and leaves out a portion. The sample lists hundreds of thousands of clones, roughly three quarters occurring once. V and J are TRBV28 and TRBJ1-5, with D possibly TRBD1 on 5 matching bases. This TCR derives from a woman aged 40 to 50 in good health. Some clones in this sample may be carry-over from other donors' samples. The sample taken for sequencing was PBMCs. This CDR3 is CASSPRGADRRQPQHF. The CDR3 DNA reads as TGTGCCAGCAGTCCGCGCGGGGCGGACCGTAGACAGCCCCAGCATTTT.